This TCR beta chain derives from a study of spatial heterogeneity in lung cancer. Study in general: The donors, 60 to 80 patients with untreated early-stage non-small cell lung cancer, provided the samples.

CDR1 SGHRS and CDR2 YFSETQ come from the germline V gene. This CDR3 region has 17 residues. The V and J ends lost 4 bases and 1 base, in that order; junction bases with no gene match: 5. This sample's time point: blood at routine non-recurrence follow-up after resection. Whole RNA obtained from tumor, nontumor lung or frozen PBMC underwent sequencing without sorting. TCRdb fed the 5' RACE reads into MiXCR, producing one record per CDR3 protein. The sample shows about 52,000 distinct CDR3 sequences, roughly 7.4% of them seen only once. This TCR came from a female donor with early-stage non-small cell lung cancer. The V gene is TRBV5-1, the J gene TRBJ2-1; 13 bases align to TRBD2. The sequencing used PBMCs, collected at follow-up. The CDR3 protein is CASSPRLAGGSYNEQFF. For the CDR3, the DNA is TGCGCCAGCAGCCCTCGACTAGCGGGGGGATCCTACAATGAGCAGTTCTTC.